This TCR beta chain was obtained from a study of blood T cell repertoires in COVID-19. As for the study in general: Sites across the United States, Italy and Spain contributed samples from acute and convalescent COVID-19. T cells, B-cell-depleted T cells, or PBMCs supplied cDNA or gDNA.

CDR3 length: 17 residues. Germline CDR1 is KGHSH and CDR2 is LQKENI. V was clipped by 6 bases and J by 1 base; unmatched bases: 7. Source study methods: How many nucleated cells were present was estimated from reference gene primer amplification. Clones were read by immunoSEQ multiplex PCR, and TCRdb kept only the in-frame ones, dropping some. V and J calls and clone size follow that table, whereas D and trimming were derived from the DNA. In the table there are roughly 46,000 clones, under 85% of which are singletons. This clonotype originated in a man between 60 and 75 years old with acute or convalescent COVID-19. Sequenced: peripheral blood. This chain joins TRBV18 and TRBJ1-3, with 12 bases matching TRBD1. The CDR3 DNA sequence: TGTGCCAGCTCCCGGGGACAGGGGGCCCTGTCTGGAAACACCATATATTTT. It is translated as CASSRGQGALSGNTIYF.